The entry below gives a single T cell receptor beta chain sequence along with its context. The antigen remains undetermined. The repertoire was sequenced with immunoSEQ multiplex PCR; TCRdb's copy has only in-frame clones and lacks some. The data show approximately 100,000 clones, 90% to 95% seen once. The data derive from a study of T cell responses to AZD1222 COVID-19 vaccine. Looking at the study overall: Pooled in the analysis were second doses at about 4 or about 12 weeks. Overall study findings and caveats: Increases in Spike-specific TCR breadth and depth were seen after two AZD1222 doses. Spike was spanned by vaccine-associated CD4 TCRs, which were dominant at 160-218 and 743-854. Mostly white British, mostly female donors; authors suggested clonal diversity may be underestimated.

V lost 2 bases and J 5 bases, leaving 15 bases between the germline ends. Germline V gene data show CDR1 as MNHEY and CDR2 as SVGAGI. This CDR3 has 15 amino acids. The input for sequencing was peripheral blood, taken on day 0 of AZD1222 vaccination. This chain joins TRBV6-5 and TRBJ2-5; the D gene is possibly TRBD1 (5 bases). The TCR sequence derives from an adult in good health. CDR3 sequence (DNA): TGTGCCAGCAGTTACCTAGGGGCGGTCTTGGAGACCCAGTACTTC. Translated, it gives CASSYLGAVLETQYF.